These T cell receptor beta chains were read from a single sample in a study of T cell responses to AZD1222 COVID-19 vaccine. Only in-frame clones appear in the TCRdb table, and some are missing; sequencing was by immunoSEQ multiplex PCR. The data show approximately 150,000 clones, 91% seen once. This specimen consisted of peripheral blood, obtained 28 days after the second AZD1222 dose. The origin of the receptors is an adult who received the AZD1222 COVID-19 vaccine. The CDR3 runs from the conserved cysteine through the conserved F or W. The order of the fields is J gene, clone size, D gene, CDR3 length, V gene, CDR3 DNA, CDR3 protein. The D gene is left open where the match is weak. Clone size appears in some rows only: once, few, many, or a class for an expanded clone.

j_call: TRBJ1-2
clone_size: -
d_call: -
cdr3_length: 13
v_call: TRBV5-1
cdr3_nt: TGCGCCAGCAGCCTAGGGACACGCTATGGCTACACCTTC
cdr3_aa: CASSLGTRYGYTF

j_call: TRBJ2-6
clone_size: -
d_call: TRBD1
cdr3_length: 17
v_call: TRBV25-1
cdr3_nt: TGTGCCAGCAGTCCCGGACAGGTTAGCTCTGGGGCCAACGTCCTGACTTTC
cdr3_aa: CASSPGQVSSGANVLTF

j_call: TRBJ1-2
clone_size: -
d_call: -
cdr3_length: 14
v_call: TRBV28
cdr3_nt: TGTGCCAGCAGTTTACCCACAGGGCCCTATGGCTACACCTTC
cdr3_aa: CASSLPTGPYGYTF

j_call: TRBJ2-7
clone_size: -
d_call: -
cdr3_length: 12
v_call: TRBV5-1
cdr3_nt: TGCGCCAGCAGCGTCGACTCCTACGAGCAGTACTTC
cdr3_aa: CASSVDSYEQYF

j_call: TRBJ2-3
clone_size: -
d_call: TRBD2
cdr3_length: 15
v_call: TRBV7-2
cdr3_nt: TGTGCCAGCAGCTGGACTAGCGGGAGGACAGATACGCAGTATTTT
cdr3_aa: CASSWTSGRTDTQYF

j_call: TRBJ1-1
clone_size: -
d_call: TRBD1
cdr3_length: 13
v_call: TRBV19
cdr3_nt: TGTGCCAGTAGCATCGACAGGGGAACTGAAGCTTTCTTT
cdr3_aa: CASSIDRGTEAFF

j_call: TRBJ1-4
clone_size: once
d_call: -
cdr3_length: 17
v_call: TRBV2
cdr3_nt: TGTGCCAGCAGTAGGCGGGCCACTCCCGCAACTAATGAAAAACTGTTTTTT
cdr3_aa: CASSRRATPATNEKLFF

j_call: TRBJ2-2
clone_size: -
d_call: -
cdr3_length: 15
v_call: TRBV5-4
cdr3_nt: TGTGCCAGCAGCCCCTTAGCAGGACCCACCGGGGAGCTGTTTTTT
cdr3_aa: CASSPLAGPTGELFF

j_call: TRBJ1-4
clone_size: -
d_call: -
cdr3_length: 14
v_call: TRBV9
cdr3_nt: TGTGCCAGCAGCTCATGGACATCAGGGGAAAAACTGTTTTTT
cdr3_aa: CASSSWTSGEKLFF

j_call: TRBJ2-3
clone_size: -
d_call: -
cdr3_length: 14
v_call: TRBV19
cdr3_nt: TGTGCCAGTAGTTTAGCGCTACGCACAGATACGCAGTATTTT
cdr3_aa: CASSLALRTDTQYF

j_call: TRBJ1-1
clone_size: -
d_call: TRBD1
cdr3_length: 13
v_call: TRBV5-1
cdr3_nt: TGCGCCAGCTTCGGAACAGGGGGAACTGAAGCTTTCTTT
cdr3_aa: CASFGTGGTEAFF

j_call: TRBJ2-3
clone_size: -
d_call: TRBD1
cdr3_length: 15
v_call: TRBV11-3
cdr3_nt: TGTGCCAGCAGCCTGGGACAGGGGAGCACAGATACGCAGTATTTT
cdr3_aa: CASSLGQGSTDTQYF

j_call: TRBJ1-4
clone_size: -
d_call: -
cdr3_length: 12
v_call: TRBV9
cdr3_nt: TGTGCCAGCAGCGGCAATGGGGAAAAACTGTTTTTT
cdr3_aa: CASSGNGEKLFF

j_call: TRBJ2-1
clone_size: -
d_call: TRBD2
cdr3_length: 15
v_call: TRBV5-8
cdr3_nt: TGTGCCAGCAGCTTGGTAGCGGGAGGGCCCCATGAGCAGTTCTTC
cdr3_aa: CASSLVAGGPHEQFF

j_call: TRBJ1-1
clone_size: few
d_call: -
cdr3_length: 14
v_call: TRBV6-5
cdr3_nt: TGTGCCAGCAGCGCCGGGGGTCAAGGGACTGAAGCTTTCTTT
cdr3_aa: CASSAGGQGTEAFF

j_call: TRBJ2-3
clone_size: -
d_call: TRBD2
cdr3_length: 13
v_call: TRBV5-1
cdr3_nt: TGCGCCAGCGGGGACTATAGCACAGATACGCAGTATTTT
cdr3_aa: CASGDYSTDTQYF

j_call: TRBJ1-1
clone_size: -
d_call: -
cdr3_length: 14
v_call: TRBV7-2
cdr3_nt: TGTGCCAGCAGCTTAGGGGTGAGACTGTGGGAAGCTTTCTTT
cdr3_aa: CASSLGVRLWEAFF

j_call: TRBJ1-2
clone_size: -
d_call: TRBD1
cdr3_length: 13
v_call: TRBV7-9
cdr3_nt: TGTGCCAGCAGCTTAGTACAGGGGAATGGCTACACCTTC
cdr3_aa: CASSLVQGNGYTF

j_call: TRBJ2-2
clone_size: -
d_call: TRBD1
cdr3_length: 16
v_call: TRBV30
cdr3_nt: TGTGCCTGGAGTGTTGTCGGGACAGGACCCACCGGGGAGCTGTTTTTT
cdr3_aa: CAWSVVGTGPTGELFF

j_call: TRBJ2-1
clone_size: once
d_call: TRBD1
cdr3_length: 15
v_call: TRBV7-2
cdr3_nt: TGTGCCAGCAGCTTAGGGCCAACAGGGGTGGCGGAGCAGTTCTTC
cdr3_aa: CASSLGPTGVAEQFF

j_call: TRBJ1-2
clone_size: -
d_call: -
cdr3_length: 15
v_call: TRBV5-1
cdr3_nt: TGCGCCAGCAGCTCACGGGGAACGGGGCCCTATGGCTACACCTTC
cdr3_aa: CASSSRGTGPYGYTF

j_call: TRBJ1-6
clone_size: -
d_call: -
cdr3_length: 13
v_call: TRBV12-3/TRBV12-4
cdr3_nt: TGTGCCAGCACCTTATCAAGTCGGTCACCCCTCCACTTT
cdr3_aa: CASTLSSRSPLHF

j_call: TRBJ1-4
clone_size: -
d_call: TRBD1
cdr3_length: 13
v_call: TRBV24-1
cdr3_nt: TGTGCCACCAGTGAAGGACAGGGGACGGAACTGTTTTTT
cdr3_aa: CATSEGQGTELFF

j_call: TRBJ1-1
clone_size: -
d_call: -
cdr3_length: 14
v_call: TRBV19
cdr3_nt: TGTGCCAGTTCCACAAACCGGATGAACACTGAAGCTTTCTTT
cdr3_aa: CASSTNRMNTEAFF

j_call: TRBJ2-1
clone_size: once
d_call: -
cdr3_length: 17
v_call: TRBV2
cdr3_nt: TGTGCCAGCAGTGAAGCGCTTGGGGAGCTAAAATTGAATGAGCAGTTCTTC
cdr3_aa: CASSEALGELKLNEQFF

j_call: TRBJ1-2
clone_size: -
d_call: -
cdr3_length: 16
v_call: TRBV19
cdr3_nt: TGTGCCAGTAGTATAGGGAAAGACAGGTTGGACTATGGCTACACCTTC
cdr3_aa: CASSIGKDRLDYGYTF

j_call: TRBJ1-5
clone_size: -
d_call: -
cdr3_length: 14
v_call: TRBV19
cdr3_nt: TGTGCCAGTAGTATAGCGGCGGGGCATCAGCCCCAGCATTTT
cdr3_aa: CASSIAAGHQPQHF

j_call: TRBJ2-1
clone_size: once
d_call: -
cdr3_length: 13
v_call: TRBV7-7
cdr3_nt: TGTGCTAGCAGCTTAGGAAGGTACAATGAGCAGTTCTTC
cdr3_aa: CASSLGRYNEQFF

j_call: TRBJ2-1
clone_size: once
d_call: TRBD1
cdr3_length: 14
v_call: TRBV11-3
cdr3_nt: TGTGCCAGCAGCTTAGGGACAGGATTGGATGAGCAGTTCTTC
cdr3_aa: CASSLGTGLDEQFF

j_call: TRBJ2-5
clone_size: once
d_call: TRBD1
cdr3_length: 16
v_call: TRBV13
cdr3_nt: TGTGCCAGCAGCGAGGGACAGCCCAACTCAGGGGAGACCCAGTACTTC
cdr3_aa: CASSEGQPNSGETQYF

j_call: TRBJ2-1
clone_size: -
d_call: -
cdr3_length: 17
v_call: TRBV5-5
cdr3_nt: TGTGCCAGCAGCAAAAAATGGGACCGACCGGAGTACAATGAGCAGTTCTTC
cdr3_aa: CASSKKWDRPEYNEQFF

j_call: TRBJ1-4
clone_size: -
d_call: -
cdr3_length: 15
v_call: TRBV6-5
cdr3_nt: TGTGCCAGCAGCCCACGGACACCGGTGGATGAAAAACTGTTTTTT
cdr3_aa: CASSPRTPVDEKLFF

j_call: TRBJ1-5
clone_size: -
d_call: -
cdr3_length: 13
v_call: TRBV19
cdr3_nt: TGTGCCAGTAGTCCACAGGGTACTCAGCCCCAGCATTTT
cdr3_aa: CASSPQGTQPQHF

j_call: TRBJ1-1
clone_size: few
d_call: TRBD1
cdr3_length: 13
v_call: TRBV9
cdr3_nt: TGTGCCAGCAGAGACAGGGGGAACACTGAAGCTTTCTTT
cdr3_aa: CASRDRGNTEAFF